This T cell receptor (beta chain) came from a study of blood T cell repertoires in COVID-19. About the research overall: There were acute and convalescent COVID-19 samples, and they came from the United States, Italy and Spain. In each case, the material was cDNA or gDNA derived from T cells, B-cell-depleted T cells, or PBMCs.

How the authors handled the data: Researchers report that nucleated cell counts were estimated from reference gene primer amplification. The protocol was immunoSEQ multiplex PCR, while the TCRdb copy is restricted to in-frame clones and leaves out a portion. V and J calls and clone size follow that table, whereas D and trimming were derived from the DNA. The sample lists a few hundred thousand clones, 87% seen once, with 1.9% in the top ten. The J segment lost 2 bases and the V segment lost 11 bases, leaving 12 bases of the junction unmatched. The CDR3 totals 15 residues. Germline loops: CDR1 MNHEY, CDR2 SVGAGI.

Sequencing was carried out using peripheral blood. The TCR comes from a middle-aged man with active or convalescent COVID-19. The chain combines TRBV6-5 with TRBJ1-2, with 9 bases fitting TRBD1. CDR3: CAGTKGQGINYGYTF. The CDR3 DNA sequence: TGTGCCGGAACGAAGGGACAGGGAATAAACTATGGCTACACCTTC.